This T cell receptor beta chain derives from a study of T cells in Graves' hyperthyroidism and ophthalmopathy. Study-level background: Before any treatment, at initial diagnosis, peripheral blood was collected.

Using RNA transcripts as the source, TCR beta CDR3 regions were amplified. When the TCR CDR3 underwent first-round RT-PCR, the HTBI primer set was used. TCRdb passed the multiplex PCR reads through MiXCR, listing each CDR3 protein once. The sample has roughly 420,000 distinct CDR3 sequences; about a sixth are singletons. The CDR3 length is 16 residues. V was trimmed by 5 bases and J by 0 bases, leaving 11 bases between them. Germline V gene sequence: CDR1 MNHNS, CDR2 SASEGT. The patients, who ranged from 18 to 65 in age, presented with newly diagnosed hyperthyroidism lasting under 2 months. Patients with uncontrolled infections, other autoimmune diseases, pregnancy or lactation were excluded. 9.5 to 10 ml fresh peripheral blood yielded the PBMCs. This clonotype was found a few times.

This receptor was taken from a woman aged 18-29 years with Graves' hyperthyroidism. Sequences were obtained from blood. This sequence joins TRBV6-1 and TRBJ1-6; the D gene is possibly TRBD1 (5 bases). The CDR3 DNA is TGTGCCAGCAGTTTTGGGGCGAGCTCCTATAATTCACCCCTCCACTTT. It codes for CASSFGASSYNSPLHF.